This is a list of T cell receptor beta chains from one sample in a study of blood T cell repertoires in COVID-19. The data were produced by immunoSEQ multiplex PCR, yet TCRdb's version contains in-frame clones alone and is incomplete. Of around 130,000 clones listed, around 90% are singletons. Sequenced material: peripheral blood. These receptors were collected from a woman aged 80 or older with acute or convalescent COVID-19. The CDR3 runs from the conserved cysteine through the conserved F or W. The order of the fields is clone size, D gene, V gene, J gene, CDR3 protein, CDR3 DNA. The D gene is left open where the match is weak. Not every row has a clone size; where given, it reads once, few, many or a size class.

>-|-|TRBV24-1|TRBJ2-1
CATSDLQGEEFF
TGTGCCACCAGTGATTTGCAAGGGGAGGAGTTCTTC
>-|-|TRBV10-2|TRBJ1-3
CASRETGTSGNTIYF
TGCGCCAGCAGAGAAACAGGGACCTCTGGAAACACCATATATTTT
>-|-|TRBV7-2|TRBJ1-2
CASSLGPSASGYGYTF
TGTGCCAGCAGCTTGGGGCCTTCGGCAAGTGGATATGGCTACACCTTC
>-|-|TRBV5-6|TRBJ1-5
CASSLGGDNQPQHF
TGTGCCAGCAGCTTGGGGGGGGACAATCAGCCCCAGCATTTT
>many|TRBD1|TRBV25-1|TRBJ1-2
CASSEYGQGVYGYTF
TGTGCCAGCAGTGAATATGGTCAGGGGGTCTATGGCTACACCTTC
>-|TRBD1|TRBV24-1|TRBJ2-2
CATSDAKQGFTGELFF
TGTGCCACCAGTGATGCCAAACAGGGGTTTACCGGGGAGCTGTTTTTT
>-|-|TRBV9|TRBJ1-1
CASSVDDRRNTEAFF
TGTGCCAGCAGCGTAGATGACAGGAGGAACACTGAAGCTTTCTTT
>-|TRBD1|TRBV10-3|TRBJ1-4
CASQRGQGDEKLFF
TGTGCCAGCCAACGTGGTCAGGGGGATGAAAAACTGTTTTTT
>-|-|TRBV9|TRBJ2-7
CASSVARGGYEQYF
TGTGCCAGCAGCGTAGCGAGGGGGGGCTACGAGCAGTACTTC
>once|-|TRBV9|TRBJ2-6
CASSVGISGNSGANVLTF
TGTGCCAGCAGCGTAGGTATTAGCGGAAACTCTGGGGCCAACGTCCTGACTTTC
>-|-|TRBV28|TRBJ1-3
CASRETGGNTIYF
TGTGCCAGCAGGGAGACGGGAGGGAACACCATATATTTT
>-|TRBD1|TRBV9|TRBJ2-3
CASSVEAQGQDTQYF
TGTGCCAGCAGCGTAGAGGCACAGGGGCAAGATACGCAGTATTTT
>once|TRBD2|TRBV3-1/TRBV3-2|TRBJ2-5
CASSQAASGGRETQYF
TGTGCCAGCAGCCAAGCGGCTAGCGGGGGGCGGGAGACCCAGTACTTC